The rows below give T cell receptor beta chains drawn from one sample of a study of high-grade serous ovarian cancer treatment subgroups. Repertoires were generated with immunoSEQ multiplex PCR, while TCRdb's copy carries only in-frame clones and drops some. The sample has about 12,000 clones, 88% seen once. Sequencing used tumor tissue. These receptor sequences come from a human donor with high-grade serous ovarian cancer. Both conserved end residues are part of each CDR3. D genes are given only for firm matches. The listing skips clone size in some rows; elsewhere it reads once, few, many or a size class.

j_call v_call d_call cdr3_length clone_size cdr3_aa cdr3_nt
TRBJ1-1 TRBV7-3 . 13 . CASRSQENTEAFF TGTGCCAGCAGGTCACAGGAGAACACTGAAGCTTTCTTT
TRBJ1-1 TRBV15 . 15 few CATSLLGGRGTEAFF TGTGCCACCAGCTTGCTGGGAGGGAGGGGCACTGAAGCTTTCTTT
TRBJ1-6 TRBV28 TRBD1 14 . CASSSGDRLSPLHF TGTGCCAGCAGTTCGGGGGACAGACTTTCACCCCTCCACTTT
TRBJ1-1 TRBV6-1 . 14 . CASSEVGANTEAFF TGTGCCAGCAGTGAAGTCGGGGCGAACACTGAAGCTTTCTTT
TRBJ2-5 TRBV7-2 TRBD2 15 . CASSFDRGGRETQYF TGTGCCAGCAGCTTCGACCGGGGGGGACGAGAGACCCAGTACTTC
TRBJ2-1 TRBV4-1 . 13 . CASSHPSYNEQFF TGCGCCAGCAGCCACCCCTCCTACAATGAGCAGTTCTTC
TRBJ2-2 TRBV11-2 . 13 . CASSSSRTGELFF TGTGCCAGCAGCTCTAGTAGGACCGGGGAGCTGTTTTTT
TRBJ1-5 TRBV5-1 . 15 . CASSLIGGLDQPQHF TGCGCCAGCAGCTTGATAGGGGGATTGGATCAGCCCCAGCATTTT
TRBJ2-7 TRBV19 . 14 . CASSRAGGKYEQYF TGTGCCAGTAGTAGAGCGGGTGGGAAGTACGAGCAGTACTTC
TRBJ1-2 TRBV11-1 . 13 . CASSRGQNYGYTF TGTGCCAGCAGCCGAGGACAAAACTATGGCTACACCTTC
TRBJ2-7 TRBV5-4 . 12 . CASSLVGDEQYF TGTGCCAGCAGCTTGGTGGGGGACGAGCAGTACTTC
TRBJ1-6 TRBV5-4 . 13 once CASSLEVDSPLHF TGTGCCAGCAGCTTGGAGGTAGATTCACCCCTCCACTTT
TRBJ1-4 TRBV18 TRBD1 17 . CASSPMTGVLTNEKLFF TGTGCCAGCTCACCTATGACAGGGGTTCTAACTAATGAAAAACTGTTTTTT
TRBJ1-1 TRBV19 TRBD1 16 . CASTSRGGQGSTEAFF TGTGCCAGTACCTCACGGGGCGGACAGGGAAGCACTGAAGCTTTCTTT
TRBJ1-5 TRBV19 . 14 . CASSIEQHNQPQHF TGTGCCAGTAGTATAGAACAGCACAATCAGCCCCAGCATTTT
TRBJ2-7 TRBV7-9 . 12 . CASSQHRDEQYF TGTGCCAGCAGTCAACACAGGGACGAGCAGTACTTC
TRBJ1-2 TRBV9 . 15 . CASSPQRNLNYGYTF TGTGCCAGCAGCCCTCAAAGGAACCTTAACTATGGCTACACCTTC
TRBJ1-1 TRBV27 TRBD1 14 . CASSLGTGGTEAFF TGTGCCAGCAGTTTAGGGACAGGGGGCACTGAAGCTTTCTTT
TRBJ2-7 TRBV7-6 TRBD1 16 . CASSLGTGVSPYEQYF TGTGCCAGCAGCTTAGGTACAGGGGTGAGCCCCTACGAGCAGTACTTC
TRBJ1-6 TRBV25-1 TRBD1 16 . CASSDHSGTANSPLHF TGTGCCAGCAGTGATCATTCCGGGACAGCTAATTCACCCCTCCACTTT
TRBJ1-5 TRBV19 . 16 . CASSMGPGYSNQPQHF TGTGCCAGTAGTATGGGGCCAGGATATAGCAATCAGCCCCAGCATTTT
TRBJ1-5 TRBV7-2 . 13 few CASSPRGGQPQHF TGTGCCAGCAGCCCCCGGGGCGGTCAGCCCCAGCATTTT
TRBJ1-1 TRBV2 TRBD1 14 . CASSVRQGTDEAFF TGTGCCAGCAGTGTCCGACAGGGGACGGATGAAGCTTTCTTT
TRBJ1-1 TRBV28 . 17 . CASSLPAGAGENTEAFF TGTGCCAGCAGTTTACCCGCGGGGGCGGGGGAGAACACTGAAGCTTTCTTT
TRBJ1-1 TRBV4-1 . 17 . CASSQDPTPGGKTEAFF TGCGCCAGCAGCCAAGACCCGACACCGGGTGGGAAAACTGAAGCTTTCTTT
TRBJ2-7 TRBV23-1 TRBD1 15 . CASSQRRTGTYEQYF TGCGCCAGCAGTCAACGGCGGACAGGAACCTACGAGCAGTACTTC
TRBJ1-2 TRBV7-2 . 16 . CASSLDFQVTNYGYTF TGTGCCAGCAGCTTAGATTTTCAGGTGACAAACTATGGCTACACCTTC
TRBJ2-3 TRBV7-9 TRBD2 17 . CASSLGEGRVWTDTQYF TGTGCCAGCAGCTTAGGGGAGGGGAGAGTCTGGACAGATACGCAGTATTTT
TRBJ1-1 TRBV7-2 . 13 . CASSSWAGTEAFF TGTGCCAGCAGCTCGTGGGCCGGGACAGAAGCTTTCTTT
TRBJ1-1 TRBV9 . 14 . CASSVASGNTEAFF TGTGCCAGCAGCGTAGCCTCAGGGAACACTGAAGCTTTCTTT
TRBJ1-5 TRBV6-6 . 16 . CASRPALRGSGQPQHF TGTGCCAGCAGGCCGGCGCTCAGGGGTTCAGGGCAGCCCCAGCATTTT
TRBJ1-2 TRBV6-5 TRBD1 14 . CASSPQGGHYGYTF TGTGCCAGCAGCCCTCAGGGGGGCCACTATGGCTACACCTTC
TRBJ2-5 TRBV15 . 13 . CATSRGPQETQYF TGTGCCACCAGCAGAGGACCACAAGAGACCCAGTACTTC
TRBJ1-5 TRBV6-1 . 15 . CASSGEGGVNQPQHF TGTGCCAGCAGTGGGGAGGGGGGCGTCAATCAGCCCCAGCATTTT
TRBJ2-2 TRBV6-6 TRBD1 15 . CASRGQGPYTGELFF TGTGCCAGTCGGGGACAGGGGCCGTACACCGGGGAGCTGTTTTTT
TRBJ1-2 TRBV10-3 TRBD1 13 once CAISQGDSDGYTF TGTGCCATCAGTCAGGGGGATTCTGATGGCTACACCTTC
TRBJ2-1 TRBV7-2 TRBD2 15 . CASSSQWGGGYEQFF TGTGCCAGCAGCTCCCAGTGGGGGGGTGGGTATGAGCAGTTCTTC
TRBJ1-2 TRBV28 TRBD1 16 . CASSPDRGHRGYGYTF TGTGCCAGCAGCCCCGATAGGGGGCACCGGGGCTATGGCTACACCTTC
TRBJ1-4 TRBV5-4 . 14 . CASSLSTDNEKLFF TGTGCCAGCAGCTTGTCTACGGATAATGAAAAACTGTTTTTT
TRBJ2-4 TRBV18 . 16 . CASSPISGIAKNIQYF TGTGCCAGCTCACCCATCTCCGGGATAGCCAAAAACATTCAGTACTTC
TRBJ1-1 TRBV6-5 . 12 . CASIKPNTEAFF TGTGCCAGTATTAAGCCAAACACTGAAGCTTTCTTT
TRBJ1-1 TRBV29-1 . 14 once CSGLEGGRGAEAFF TGCAGCGGACTAGAGGGAGGTCGGGGTGCTGAAGCTTTCTTT
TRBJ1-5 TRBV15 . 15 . CATSRDGKSNQPQHF TGTGCCACCAGCAGGGATGGTAAGAGCAATCAGCCCCAGCATTTT
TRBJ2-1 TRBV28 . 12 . CASSPEYNEQFF TGTGCCAGCAGTCCAGAGTACAATGAGCAGTTCTTC
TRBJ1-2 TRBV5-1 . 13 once CASSLVGENGYTF TGCGCCAGCAGCTTGGTGGGGGAGAACGGCTACACCTTC
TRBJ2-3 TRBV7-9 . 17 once CASSPRYRGMGTDTQYF TGTGCCAGCAGCCCCCGATATAGGGGGATGGGCACAGATACGCAGTATTTT
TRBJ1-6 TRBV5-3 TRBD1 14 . CASSWGTGISPLHF TGTGCCAGCAGCTGGGGGACAGGGATTTCACCCCTCCACTTT
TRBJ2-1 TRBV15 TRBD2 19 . CATSRVGGGEKWSYNEQFF TGTGCCACCAGCCGTGTTGGCGGGGGGGAGAAATGGTCCTACAATGAGCAGTTCTTC
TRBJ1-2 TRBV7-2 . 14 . CASSPGQIPYGYTF TGTGCCAGCAGCCCAGGACAGATACCGTATGGCTACACCTTC
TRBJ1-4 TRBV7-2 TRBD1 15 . CASSPRTGLDEKLFF TGTGCCAGCAGCCCTCGGACAGGGCTGGATGAAAAACTGTTTTTT
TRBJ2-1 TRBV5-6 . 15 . CASSLQLSPSNEQFF TGTGCCAGCAGCTTGCAGTTGTCCCCCTCCAATGAGCAGTTCTTC
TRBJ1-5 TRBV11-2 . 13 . CASSLDGYQPQHF TGTGCCAGCAGCTTAGATGGATATCAGCCCCAGCATTTT
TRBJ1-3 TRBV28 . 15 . CASSFIRGYGNTIYF TGTGCCAGCAGTTTCATCCGGGGGTACGGAAACACCATATATTTT